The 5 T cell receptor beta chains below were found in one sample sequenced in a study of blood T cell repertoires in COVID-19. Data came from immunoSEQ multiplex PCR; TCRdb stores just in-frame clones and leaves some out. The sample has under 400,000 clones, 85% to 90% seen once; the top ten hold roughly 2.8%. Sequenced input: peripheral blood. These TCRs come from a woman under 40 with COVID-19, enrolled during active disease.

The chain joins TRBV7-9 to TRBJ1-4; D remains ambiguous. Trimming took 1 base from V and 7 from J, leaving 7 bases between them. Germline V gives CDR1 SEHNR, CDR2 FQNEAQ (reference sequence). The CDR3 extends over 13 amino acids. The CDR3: CASSLGLAEKLFF. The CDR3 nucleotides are TGTGCCAGCAGCTTAGGGTTGGCTGAAAAACTGTTTTTT.

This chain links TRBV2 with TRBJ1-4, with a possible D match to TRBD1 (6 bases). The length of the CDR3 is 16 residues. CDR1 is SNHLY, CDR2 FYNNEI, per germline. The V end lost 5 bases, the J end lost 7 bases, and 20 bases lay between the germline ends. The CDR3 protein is CASSPPGQRDTEKLFF. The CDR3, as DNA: TGTGCCAGCAGTCCACCCGGACAGAGAGATACTGAAAAACTGTTTTTT. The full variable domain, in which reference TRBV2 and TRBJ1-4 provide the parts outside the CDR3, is EPEVTQTPSHQVTQMGQEVILRCVPISNHLYFYWYRQILGQKVEFLVSFYNNEISEKSEIFDDQFSVERPDGSNFTLKIRSTKLEDSAMYFCASSPPGQRDTEKLFFGSGTQLSVL.

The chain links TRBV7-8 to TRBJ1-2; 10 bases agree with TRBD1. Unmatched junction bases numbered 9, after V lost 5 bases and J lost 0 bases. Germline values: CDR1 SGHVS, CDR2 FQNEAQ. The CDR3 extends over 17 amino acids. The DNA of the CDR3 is TGTGCCAGCAGCCCCCGGACAGGGGGAGCCTCTAACTATGGCTACACCTTC. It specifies CASSPRTGGASNYGYTF.

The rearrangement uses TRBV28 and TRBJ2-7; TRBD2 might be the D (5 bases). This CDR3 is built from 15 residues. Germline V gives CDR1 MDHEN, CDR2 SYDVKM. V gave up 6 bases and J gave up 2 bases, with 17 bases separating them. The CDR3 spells CASRGGLDPTYEQYF. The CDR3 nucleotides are TGTGCCAGCAGAGGAGGCCTTGACCCTACCTACGAGCAGTACTTC.

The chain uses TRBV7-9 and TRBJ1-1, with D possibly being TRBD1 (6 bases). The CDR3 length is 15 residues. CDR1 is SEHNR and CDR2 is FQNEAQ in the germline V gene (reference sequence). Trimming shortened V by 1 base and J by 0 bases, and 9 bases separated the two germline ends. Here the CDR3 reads CASSLGGGLNTEAFF. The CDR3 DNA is TGTGCCAGCAGCTTAGGAGGGGGACTGAACACTGAAGCTTTCTTT. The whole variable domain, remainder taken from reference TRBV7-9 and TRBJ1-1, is DTGVSQNPRHKITKRGQNVTFRCDPISEHNRLYWYRQTLGQGPEFLTYFQNEAQLEKSRLLSDRFSAERPKGSFSTLEIQRTEQGDSAMYLCASSLGGGLNTEAFFGQGTRLTVV.